One TCR beta chain is described in this entry. Its target is unknown. This record belongs to a study of cytomegalovirus exposure and HLA in healthy donors. Study findings and constraints: Altogether, 150 to 200 TCR beta chains were recorded as cytomegalovirus-associated. That first-cohort TCR clusters tended to co-occur in the roughly 130 validation repertoires was found in a later analysis. As confirmed in vitro, three CMV-associated chains were specific for CMV antigens.

The V gene lost 1 base and the J gene lost 11 bases, with 18 bases spanning the gap. Germline CDR1 SGHTA, CDR2 FQGNSA. The CDR3 consists of 14 residues. Some clones are missing from TCRdb's copy, which holds only in-frame ones; the method was immunoSEQ multiplex PCR. The sample includes 70,000 or so clones, 90% to 95% seen only once; the top ten take roughly 3.1%. This chain links TRBV7-2 with TRBJ2-7; TRBD1 might be the D (6 bases). The clonotype comes from a man aged 18 to 30 in good health and CMV-seronegative. Source material: PBMCs. For the CDR3, the DNA is TGTGCCAGCAGCTTAGTAGGGGGTCGGGATAGGGAGTACTTC. Protein: CASSLVGGRDREYF.